Listed below are T cell receptor beta chains from one sample, sequenced in a study of Ad26.COV2.S vaccination and SARS-CoV-2 variants. Repertoires were generated with immunoSEQ multiplex PCR, while TCRdb's copy carries only in-frame clones and drops some. Of over 350,000 clones listed, about 88% are singletons. Sequencing was performed on peripheral blood, taken in a trial of Ad26.COV2.S vaccine versus placebo. The receptors shown here come from a person between 18 and 60 years old who received the Ad26.COV2.S COVID-19 vaccine or a placebo. Each CDR3 is given with its conserved first and last residue. The D gene is left open where the match is weak. The listing skips clone size in some rows; elsewhere it reads once, few, many or a size class.

d_gene	j_gene	v_gene	abundance	CDR3aa	CDR3nt
-	TRBJ2-5	TRBV6-5	-	CASKGNGETQYF	TGTGCCAGCAAGGGGAACGGCGAGACCCAGTACTTC
TRBD1	TRBJ1-5	TRBV5-5	once	CASSKDRVPQPQHF	TGTGCCAGCAGCAAGGACAGGGTCCCTCAGCCCCAGCATTTT
TRBD1	TRBJ2-7	TRBV9	-	CASSVGYGTAYEQYF	TGTGCCAGCAGCGTAGGGTACGGGACAGCCTACGAGCAGTACTTC
-	TRBJ1-2	TRBV13	-	CASSLSRGDWEWGEYGYTF	TGTGCCAGCAGCTTATCCCGCGGGGATTGGGAGTGGGGGGAATATGGCTACACCTTC
-	TRBJ2-3	TRBV5-4	-	CASSLWSGLDTQYF	TGTGCCAGCAGCTTGTGGTCTGGGTTGGATACGCAGTATTTT
TRBD2	TRBJ2-2	TRBV27	-	CASSLRRGVNTGELFF	TGTGCCAGTTCTTTACGGCGGGGGGTCAACACCGGGGAGCTGTTTTTT
-	TRBJ1-2	TRBV6-1	-	CASSEATELTNYGYTF	TGTGCCAGCAGTGAAGCTACAGAGCTTACTAACTATGGCTACACCTTC
-	TRBJ2-7	TRBV2	-	CASRVSRERRSYEQYF	TGTGCCAGCAGGGTCTCTAGGGAGAGGAGATCCTACGAGCAGTACTTC
TRBD1	TRBJ1-6	TRBV25-1	-	CASREQGYNSPLHF	TGTGCCAGCAGAGAACAGGGGTATAATTCACCCCTCCACTTT
-	TRBJ2-3	TRBV10-3	-	CANSDIRASTDTQYF	TGTGCCAACTCGGATATCAGAGCTAGCACAGATACGCAGTATTTT
TRBD1	TRBJ2-4	TRBV29-1	-	CSVVYWTGGPIQYF	TGCAGCGTTGTATATTGGACAGGGGGACCCATTCAGTACTTC
-	TRBJ1-1	TRBV6-5	-	CASSLLRSSEAFF	TGTGCCAGCAGCCTGCTCCGGTCATCTGAAGCTTTCTTT
-	TRBJ1-2	TRBV7-2	once	CASSAQVNYGYTF	TGTGCCAGCAGCGCGCAGGTTAACTATGGCTACACCTTC
-	TRBJ2-7	TRBV15	-	CATSTNTGPGTHEQYF	TGTGCCACCAGCACAAATACGGGGCCGGGCACCCACGAGCAGTACTTC
-	TRBJ2-1	TRBV5-1	-	CASSSVMINNEQFF	TGCGCCAGCAGCTCGGTCATGATTAACAATGAGCAGTTCTTC
TRBD1	TRBJ1-2	TRBV10-3	-	CAISDAQQGGYGYTF	TGTGCCATCAGTGACGCACAACAGGGGGGCTATGGCTACACCTTC
-	TRBJ2-3	TRBV24-1	-	CAIKDSETDTQYF	TGTGCCATCAAGGACAGTGAAACAGATACGCAGTATTTT
-	TRBJ1-2	TRBV19	once	CASSPPGTMGRYGYTF	TGTGCCAGTAGTCCCCCGGGGACAATGGGAAGGTATGGCTACACCTTC
-	TRBJ1-1	TRBV3-1/TRBV3-2	-	CASSQDLLRNTEAFF	TGTGCCAGCAGCCAAGATCTTCTCCGTAACACTGAAGCTTTCTTT
-	TRBJ1-2	TRBV2	-	CASSVIEATNYGYTF	TGTGCCAGCAGTGTTATCGAGGCTACTAACTATGGCTACACCTTC
-	TRBJ1-2	TRBV4-1	-	CASSQAGVNYGYTF	TGCGCCAGCAGCCAAGCAGGGGTTAACTATGGCTACACCTTC
-	TRBJ1-1	TRBV7-8	-	CASSLGTAGGEAFF	TGTGCCAGCAGCTTAGGGACAGCCGGCGGGGAAGCTTTCTTT
-	TRBJ1-1	TRBV19	-	CASSIVAGEAFF	TGTGCCAGTAGTATAGTGGCAGGGGAGGCTTTCTTT
-	TRBJ1-1	TRBV18	-	CASSPENTEAFF	TGTGCCAGCTCACCGGAGAACACTGAAGCTTTCTTT
-	TRBJ1-3	TRBV7-9	-	CASSLAGHRDTIYF	TGTGCCAGCAGCTTAGCCGGGCACCGTGACACCATATATTTT
TRBD1	TRBJ1-2	TRBV29-1	-	CSTQPGQGGVYTF	TGCAGCACCCAACCGGGACAGGGGGGAGTCTACACCTTC
-	TRBJ1-5	TRBV7-2	-	CASSPQGYSNQPQHF	TGTGCCAGCAGTCCACAGGGATATAGCAATCAGCCCCAGCATTTT
TRBD1	TRBJ1-1	TRBV2	-	CASSATTGFTEAFF	TGTGCCAGCAGTGCTACGACAGGGTTCACTGAAGCTTTCTTT
-	TRBJ2-7	TRBV19	-	CASSIGGGVRTYEQYF	TGTGCCAGTAGTATAGGGGGCGGGGTACGGACCTACGAGCAGTACTTC
-	TRBJ1-1	TRBV19	-	CASSMYGEGTEAFF	TGTGCCAGTAGTATGTACGGGGAGGGCACTGAAGCTTTCTTT
-	TRBJ2-5	TRBV4-1	-	CASSQENSEETQYF	TGCGCCAGCAGCCAAGAAAATTCCGAGGAGACCCAGTACTTC
-	TRBJ2-7	TRBV20-1	-	CSASRSEQYF	TGCAGTGCTAGTCGGTCCGAGCAGTACTTC
-	TRBJ2-3	TRBV5-4	-	CASSPGGAISTDTQYF	TGTGCCAGCAGCCCCGGCGGGGCGATTAGCACAGATACGCAGTATTTT
TRBD1	TRBJ1-4	TRBV19	-	CASNPLGQGNEKLFF	TGTGCCAGTAATCCTCTAGGACAGGGGAATGAAAAACTGTTTTTT
TRBD1	TRBJ2-3	TRBV6-1	-	CASSDLDRGLTDTQYF	TGTGCCAGCAGTGACCTAGACAGGGGTTTAACAGATACGCAGTATTTT
-	TRBJ1-2	TRBV29-1	-	CSVKARDNYGYTF	TGCAGCGTCAAGGCGCGGGATAACTATGGCTACACCTTC
-	TRBJ1-1	TRBV25-1	-	CASSESGPGTEAFF	TGTGCCAGCAGTGAATCAGGCCCGGGCACTGAAGCTTTCTTT
TRBD1	TRBJ2-2	TRBV4-1	-	CASDDRVRGTGELFF	TGCGCCAGCGACGACAGGGTCCGTGGCACCGGGGAGCTGTTTTTT
-	TRBJ1-2	TRBV4-1	-	CASSQALGQPGYTF	TGCGCCAGCAGCCAAGCTCTAGGACAGCCTGGCTACACCTTC
-	TRBJ1-1	TRBV9	-	CASSETPNTEAFF	TGTGCCAGCAGCGAAACACCAAACACTGAAGCTTTCTTT
-	TRBJ2-7	TRBV3-1/TRBV3-2	-	CASSQGPYEQYF	TGTGCCAGCAGCCAGGGTCCCTACGAGCAGTACTTC
TRBD1	TRBJ1-2	TRBV6-5	-	CASRRTGDYGYTF	TGTGCCAGCAGGAGGACAGGGGACTATGGCTACACCTTC
-	TRBJ2-1	TRBV5-1	-	CASSLQGAGDEQFF	TGCGCCAGCAGCTTGCAGGGGGCGGGAGATGAGCAGTTCTTC
TRBD1	TRBJ2-7	TRBV6-2/TRBV6-3	-	CASSDRQGPREQYF	TGTGCCAGCAGTGACCGACAGGGCCCACGGGAGCAGTACTTC
-	TRBJ2-7	TRBV4-2	-	CASSQDAGTLPYEQYF	TGTGCCAGCAGCCAAGATGCGGGGACACTTCCATACGAGCAGTACTTC
TRBD1	TRBJ2-3	TRBV5-4	-	CASSKPGQGTDTQYF	TGTGCCAGCAGCAAACCGGGACAGGGTACAGATACGCAGTATTTT
-	TRBJ1-1	TRBV5-1	-	CASSLDSPNTEAFF	TGCGCCAGCAGCTTGGACTCACCGAACACTGAAGCTTTCTTT
-	TRBJ1-4	TRBV18	-	CASSPPGNVNEKLFF	TGTGCCAGCTCACCACCGGGAAACGTGAATGAAAAACTGTTTTTT
-	TRBJ2-2	TRBV2	-	CASRPGGRDTGELFF	TGTGCCAGCAGACCGGGGGGCCGGGACACCGGGGAGCTGTTTTTT
TRBD1	TRBJ2-6	TRBV19	-	CASTRTGLSGANVLTF	TGTGCCAGTACCAGGACAGGGCTTTCTGGGGCCAACGTCCTGACTTTC
-	TRBJ2-2	TRBV12-5	many	CASGGGPRGTGELFF	TGTGCTAGTGGCGGGGGCCCCCGTGGTACCGGGGAGCTGTTTTTT
TRBD2	TRBJ2-6	TRBV4-1	-	CASSQPTSGTGANVLTF	TGCGCCAGCAGCCAACCGACAAGCGGGACTGGGGCCAACGTCCTGACTTTC
-	TRBJ2-7	TRBV7-7	-	CASSLHASYEQYF	TGTGCTAGCAGCTTACACGCCTCCTACGAGCAGTACTTC
TRBD1	TRBJ1-1	TRBV4-1	-	CASSQRYRGQNTEAFF	TGCGCCAGCAGCCAGCGCTACAGGGGCCAGAACACTGAAGCTTTCTTT